Given below is one T cell receptor (beta chain) in context. As yet, its antigen is unknown. This sample is drawn from a study of CD8 T cells in ankylosing spondylitis. Study-wide results and caveats: It appeared that ankylosing spondylitis blood was characterized by a TCR beta motif of several highly homologous variants. Matched synovial fluid from ankylosing spondylitis patients was reported to be enriched for disease-linked clones.

TCRdb re-called the 5' RACE reads with MiXCR, one entry per CDR3 protein. The sample records fewer than 200,000 distinct CDR3 sequences, 15% to 20% being singletons. The source of this sequence is a male donor aged 10 to 35 with ankylosing spondylitis or in good health (not recorded which). The material sequenced was blood, either unsorted or a sorted T cell fraction (not recorded which).

CDR3 bases: TGCAGCGTTGCCGGGACTAGCTCCTCCTACGAGCAGTACTTC. The encoded protein is CSVAGTSSSYEQYF. The chain couples TRBV29-1 to TRBJ2-7; 9 bases map to TRBD2. The V gene's germline CDR1 is SQVTM and CDR2 ANQGSEA. V shed 4 bases and J 0 bases; nucleotides not matched to a gene: 4. There are 14 residues in the CDR3.